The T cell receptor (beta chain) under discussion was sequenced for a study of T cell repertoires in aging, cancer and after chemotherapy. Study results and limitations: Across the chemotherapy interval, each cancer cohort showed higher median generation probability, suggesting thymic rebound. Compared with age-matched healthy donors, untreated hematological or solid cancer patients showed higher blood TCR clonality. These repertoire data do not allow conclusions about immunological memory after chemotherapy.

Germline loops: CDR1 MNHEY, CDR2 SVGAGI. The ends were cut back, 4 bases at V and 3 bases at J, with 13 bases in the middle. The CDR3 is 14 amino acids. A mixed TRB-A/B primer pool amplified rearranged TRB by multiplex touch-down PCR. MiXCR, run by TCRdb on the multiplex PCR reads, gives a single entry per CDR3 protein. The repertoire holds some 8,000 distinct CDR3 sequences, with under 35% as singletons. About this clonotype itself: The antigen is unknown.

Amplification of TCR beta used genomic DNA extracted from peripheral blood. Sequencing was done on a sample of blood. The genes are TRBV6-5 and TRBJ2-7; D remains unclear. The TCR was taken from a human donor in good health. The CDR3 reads CASSSRQRNYEQYF. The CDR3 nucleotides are TGTGCCAGCAGTTCAAGGCAACGAAACTACGAGCAGTACTTC.